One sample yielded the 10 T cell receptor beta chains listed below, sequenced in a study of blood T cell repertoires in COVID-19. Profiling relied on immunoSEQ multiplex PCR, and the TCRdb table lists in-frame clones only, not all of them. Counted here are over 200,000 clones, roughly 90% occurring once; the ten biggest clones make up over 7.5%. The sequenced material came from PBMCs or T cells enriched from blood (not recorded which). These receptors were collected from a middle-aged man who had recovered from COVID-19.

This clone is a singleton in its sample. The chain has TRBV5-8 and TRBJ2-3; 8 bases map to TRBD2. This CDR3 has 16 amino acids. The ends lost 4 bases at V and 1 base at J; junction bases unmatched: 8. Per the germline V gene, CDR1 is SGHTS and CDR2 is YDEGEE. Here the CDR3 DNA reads TGTGCCAGCAGCGCCTACTATAGCGGGGGCACAGATACGCAGTATTTT. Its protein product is CASSAYYSGGTDTQYF.

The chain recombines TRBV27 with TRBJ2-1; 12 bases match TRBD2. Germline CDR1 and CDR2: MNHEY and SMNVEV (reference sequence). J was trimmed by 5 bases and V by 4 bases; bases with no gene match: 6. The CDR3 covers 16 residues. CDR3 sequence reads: CASSSRLAGDHNEQFF. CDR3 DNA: TGTGCCAGCAGTTCTCGACTAGCGGGGGACCACAATGAGCAGTTCTTC.

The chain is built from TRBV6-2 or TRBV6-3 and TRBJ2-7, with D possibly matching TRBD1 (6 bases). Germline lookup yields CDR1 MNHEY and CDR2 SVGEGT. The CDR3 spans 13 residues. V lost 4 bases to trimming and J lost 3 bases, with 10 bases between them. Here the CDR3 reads CASSFRDNYEQYF. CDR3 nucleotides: TGTGCCAGCAGTTTCCGGGACAACTACGAGCAGTACTTC.

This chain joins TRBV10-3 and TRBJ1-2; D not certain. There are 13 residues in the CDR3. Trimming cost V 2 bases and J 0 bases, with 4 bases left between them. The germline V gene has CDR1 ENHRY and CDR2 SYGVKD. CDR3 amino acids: CAISETANYGYTF. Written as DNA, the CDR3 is TGTGCCATCAGTGAGACAGCTAACTATGGCTACACCTTC.

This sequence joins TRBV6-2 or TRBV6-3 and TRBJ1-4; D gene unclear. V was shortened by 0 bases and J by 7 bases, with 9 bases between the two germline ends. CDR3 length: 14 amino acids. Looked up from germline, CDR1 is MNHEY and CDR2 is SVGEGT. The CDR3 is CASSYSDSSEKLFF. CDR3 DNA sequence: TGTGCCAGCAGTTACTCGGACTCGAGTGAAAAACTGTTTTTT.

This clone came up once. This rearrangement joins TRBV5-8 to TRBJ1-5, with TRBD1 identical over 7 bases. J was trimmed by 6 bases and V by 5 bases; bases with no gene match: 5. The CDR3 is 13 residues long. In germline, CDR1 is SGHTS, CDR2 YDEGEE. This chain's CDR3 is CASRWDSLQPQHF. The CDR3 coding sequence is TGTGCCAGCAGGTGGGACAGCCTTCAGCCCCAGCATTTT.

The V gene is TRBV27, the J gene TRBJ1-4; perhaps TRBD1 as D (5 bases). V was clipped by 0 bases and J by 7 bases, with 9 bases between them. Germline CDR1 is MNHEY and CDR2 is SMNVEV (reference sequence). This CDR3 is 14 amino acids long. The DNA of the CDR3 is TGTGCCAGCAGTTTATCAGGGGAGGGTGAAAAACTGTTTTTT. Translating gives CASSLSGEGEKLFF.

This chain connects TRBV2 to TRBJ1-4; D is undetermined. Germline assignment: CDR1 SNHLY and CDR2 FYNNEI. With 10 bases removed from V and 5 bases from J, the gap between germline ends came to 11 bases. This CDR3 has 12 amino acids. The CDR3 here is CATRRVNEKLFF. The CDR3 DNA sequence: TGTGCCACCCGCCGAGTAAATGAAAAACTGTTTTTT.

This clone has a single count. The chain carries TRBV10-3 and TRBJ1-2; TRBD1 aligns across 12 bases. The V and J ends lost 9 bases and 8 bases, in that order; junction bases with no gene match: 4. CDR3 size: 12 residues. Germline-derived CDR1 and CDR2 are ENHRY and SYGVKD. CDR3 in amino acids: CAMQGTGGGYTF. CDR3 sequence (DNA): TGTGCCATGCAAGGGACAGGGGGCGGCTACACCTTC.

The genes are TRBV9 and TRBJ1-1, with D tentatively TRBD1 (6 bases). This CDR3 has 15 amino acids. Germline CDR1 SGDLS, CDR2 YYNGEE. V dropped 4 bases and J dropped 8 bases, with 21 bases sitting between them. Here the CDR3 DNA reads TGTGCCAGCAGCCCCGTGAAGACAGGAAGGTTGGAAGCTTTCTTT. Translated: CASSPVKTGRLEAFF. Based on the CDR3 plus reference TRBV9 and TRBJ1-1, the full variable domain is DSGVTQTPKHLITATGQRVTLRCSPRSGDLSVYWYQQSLDQGLQFLIQYYNGEERAKGNILERFSAQQFPDLHSELNLSSLELGDSALYFCASSPVKTGRLEAFFGQGTRLTVV.